This passage covers 27 T cell receptor beta chains from one sample sequenced in a study of blood T cell repertoires in COVID-19. The assay was immunoSEQ multiplex PCR, and TCRdb's table has in-frame clones only and misses some. Of 55,000 to 80,000 clones in the sample, just under 95% were seen once. What was sequenced was peripheral blood. Receptor source: a human donor in a cohort sampled during active COVID-19.

V gene TRBV3-1 (or the pseudogene TRBV3-2) combines with J gene TRBJ2-3; 9 nucleotides align to TRBD2. V dropped 1 base and J dropped 1; count of bases not matched to a gene: 6. This CDR3 region has 17 residues. Germline assignment: CDR1 LGHDT and CDR2 YNNKEL (reference sequence). DNA of the CDR3: TGTGCCAGCAGCCAAGTCCTAGCGGGGACCGGCACAGATACGCAGTATTTT. Translating gives CASSQVLAGTGTDTQYF.

Remarks on this clone: At one of its ends the junction is not consistent with the germline gene, which may arise from a read error. The gene calls are TRBV6-2 or TRBV6-3 and TRBJ2-7, with 11 bases fitting TRBD2. This CDR3 spans 15 amino acids. The germline V gene has CDR1 MNHEY and CDR2 SVGEGT. Written as DNA, the CDR3 is TGTGCCAGCATTTACTCTAGCGGGAGGACCTACGAGCAGTACTTC. This gives the protein CASIYSSGRTYEQYF.

This chain connects TRBV19 to TRBJ2-4; 7 bases match TRBD1. Germline V gives CDR1 LNHDA, CDR2 SQIVND (reference sequence). After removal of 3 bases from V and 7 bases from J, the junction contained 6 bases not matched to a gene. The CDR3 sequence is 14 residues long. DNA for the CDR3: TGTGCCAGTAGTATCATCGGCAGGGGGAACATTCAGTACTTC. Protein: CASSIIGRGNIQYF.

The rearrangement joins TRBV6-6 to TRBJ2-7, with 10 bases matching TRBD1. The junction had 7 bases not matched to a gene; V was cut back by 7 bases and J by 4 bases. This CDR3 is 14 amino acids long. CDR1 is MNHNY and CDR2 is SVGAGI in the germline V gene (reference sequence). CDR3 amino acids: CASNNRDRGYEQYF. In DNA form, the CDR3 reads TGTGCCAGCAACAACCGGGACAGGGGTTACGAGCAGTACTTC.

Only one count was recorded for this clone. V gene TRBV5-6 combines with J gene TRBJ1-2; D perhaps matches TRBD1 (5 bases). V was clipped by 4 bases and J by 7 bases, with 17 bases between them. Germline V gene data show CDR1 as SGHDT and CDR2 as YYEEEE. The CDR3 has 14 residues. This chain's CDR3 is CASSRGTTAAGYTF. CDR3 bases: TGTGCCAGCAGCCGGGGGACCACAGCGGCTGGCTACACCTTC.

J is TRBJ2-1 and V is TRBV6-5, with unresolved D. CDR3 size: 15 residues. CDR1 is MNHEY, CDR2 SVGAGI, per germline. Trimming removed 6 bases from V and 6 bases from J, with 18 bases in between. The CDR3: CASRKQQVSSNEQFF. The CDR3 DNA follows: TGTGCCAGCAGGAAACAGCAAGTATCGAGCAATGAGCAGTTCTTC.

The rearrangement uses TRBV9 and TRBJ1-1; 9 bases match TRBD1. Unmatched junction bases numbered 2, after V lost 0 bases and J lost 5 bases. Germline V CDR1 and CDR2: SGDLS, YYNGEE. CDR3 length equals 14 residues. CDR3 amino acids: CASSVGDRETEAFF. In DNA, the CDR3 is TGTGCCAGCAGCGTAGGGGACAGGGAGACTGAAGCTTTCTTT. Full variable domain (outside the CDR3, taken from reference TRBV9 and TRBJ1-1): DSGVTQTPKHLITATGQRVTLRCSPRSGDLSVYWYQQSLDQGLQFLIQYYNGEERAKGNILERFSAQQFPDLHSELNLSSLELGDSALYFCASSVGDRETEAFFGQGTRLTVV.

The chain links TRBV28 to TRBJ1-4; weak D call: TRBD1 (5 bases). CDR1 and CDR2 from the germline V gene are MDHEN and SYDVKM. The V end was cut by 5 bases, the J end by 7 bases, with 14 bases between. The CDR3 consists of 14 residues. CDR3: CASSLPPGGEKLFF. The DNA for the CDR3 is TGTGCCAGCAGTCTACCCCCGGGGGGTGAAAAACTGTTTTTT. Supplemented by reference TRBV28 and TRBJ1-4, the full variable domain reads DVKVTQSSRYLVKRTGEKVFLECVQDMDHENMFWYRQDPGLGLRLIYFSYDVKMKEKGDIPEGYSVSREKKERFSLILESASTNQTSMYLCASSLPPGGEKLFFGSGTQLSVL.

The chain combines TRBV29-1 with TRBJ1-3, with a tentative D call TRBD1 (6 bases). The CDR3 consists of 13 residues. V lost 5 bases and J 2 bases, leaving 10 bases between the germline ends. Germline-derived CDR1 and CDR2 are SQVTM and ANQGSEA. The chain's CDR3 is CSVCDRTGNTIYF. Here the CDR3 DNA reads TGCAGCGTTTGTGACAGGACTGGAAACACCATATATTTT. Supplemented by reference TRBV29-1 and TRBJ1-3, the full variable domain reads SAVISQKPSRDICQRGTSLTIQCQVDSQVTMMFWYRQQPGQSLTLIATANQGSEATYESGFVIDKFPISRPNLTFSTLTVSNMSPEDSSIYLCSVCDRTGNTIYFGEGSWLTVV.

This rearrangement joins TRBV11-3 to TRBJ2-3; 8 nucleotides align to TRBD2. Trimming cost V 5 bases and J 0 bases; bases outside gene matches: 7. Germline values: CDR1 SGHNT, CDR2 YENEEA. The CDR3 is 16 residues long. The CDR3 bases are TGTGCCAGCAGCCCCCAAACTAGCGGAAGCACAGATACGCAGTATTTT. It specifies CASSPQTSGSTDTQYF.

As DNA, the CDR3 is TGTGCCAGCAGCTTATCCCAACACAGGGGTTCCGGGGAGCTGTTTTTT. It specifies CASSLSQHRGSGELFF. V usage is TRBV7-3 and J usage is TRBJ2-2; 7 bases are shared with TRBD1. This CDR3 region has 16 residues. J lost 6 bases, V lost 2 bases, and 9 bases had no gene match. CDR1 and CDR2 from the germline V gene are SGHTA and FQGTGA.

This sequence joins TRBV27 and TRBJ2-3; 8 nucleotides agree with TRBD1. Per germline, CDR1 MNHEY and CDR2 SMNVEV (reference sequence). V shed 9 bases, J shed 3 bases, and the junction held 17 bases outside the gene matches. The CDR3 has 17 residues. CDR3 in amino acids: CASPKSPATGVTDTQYF. The CDR3 nucleotides read TGTGCCAGTCCGAAGTCCCCTGCGACAGGGGTAACAGATACGCAGTATTTT.

This clone was recorded a few times. V usage is TRBV6-6 and J usage is TRBJ1-2; 9 positions agree with TRBD1. Losses at the gene ends were 7 bases for V and 10 bases for J; bases not matched to a gene: 13. Germline V lookup: CDR1 MNHNY, CDR2 SVGAGI (reference sequence). CDR3 size: 14 residues. CDR3 in DNA: TGTGCCAGCACTCTCGGACAGGGGTATCTATTCTACACCTTC. This sequence encodes CASTLGQGYLFYTF.

The rearrangement joins TRBV5-1 to TRBJ2-3, with 9 bases fitting TRBD1. This CDR3 comprises 15 residues. Germline values: CDR1 SGHRS, CDR2 YFSETQ. V gave up 6 bases and J gave up 5 bases; unmatched junction bases: 10. The CDR3 protein is CASKGGTGGRDTQYF. Here the CDR3 DNA reads TGCGCCAGCAAAGGGGGAACAGGGGGCAGAGATACGCAGTATTTT.

This clone is categorized as medium-sized. The chain couples TRBV7-6 to TRBJ1-2; D ambiguous. V dropped 4 bases and J dropped 5 bases, with 14 bases sitting between them. Looked up from germline, CDR1 is SGHVS and CDR2 is FNYEAQ. This CDR3 has 14 amino acids. The CDR3 reads CASSSPVTRYGYTF. The DNA of the CDR3 is TGTGCCAGCAGCTCGCCGGTGACGAGGTATGGCTACACCTTC. The entire variable domain, with the rest obtained from reference TRBV7-6 and TRBJ1-2, is as follows: GAGVSQSPRYKVTKRGQDVALRCDPISGHVSLYWYRQALGQGPEFLTYFNYEAQQDKSGLPNDRFSAERPEGSISTLTIQRTEQRDSAMYRCASSSPVTRYGYTFGSGTRLTVV.

In its sample, this clone was seen a few times. The chain recombines TRBV5-4 with TRBJ2-5, with 10 positions matching TRBD1. The CDR3 loop spans 14 amino acids. The J segment lost 5 bases and the V segment lost 3 bases, leaving 4 bases of the junction unmatched. Germline CDR1 SGHNT, CDR2 YYREEE (reference sequence). For the CDR3, the DNA is TGTGCCAGCAGCTCGGACAGGGGGTTTGAGACCCAGTACTTC. Its translation is CASSSDRGFETQYF.

V and J are TRBV5-4 and TRBJ2-1; 7 bases are a match to TRBD2. V trimming: 3 bases; J trimming: 2 bases; junction bases outside the gene matches: 8. The CDR3 contains 16 residues. Germline loops: CDR1 SGHNT, CDR2 YYREEE (reference sequence). The CDR3 region is CASSSATSRTYNEQFF. CDR3 nucleotide sequence: TGTGCCAGCAGCTCTGCGACTAGCAGAACCTACAATGAGCAGTTCTTC.

The chain combines TRBV5-1 with TRBJ2-3; no reliable D call. The CDR3 consists of 13 residues. V lost 1 base and J 6 bases, leaving 9 bases between the germline ends. CDR1 is SGHRS and CDR2 is YFSETQ in the germline V gene. CDR3 amino acids: CASSLNPEDTQYF. The DNA of the CDR3 is TGCGCCAGCAGCTTGAACCCGGAGGATACGCAGTATTTT. The full variable domain, with the rest looked up from reference TRBV5-1 and TRBJ2-3, is KAGVTQTPRYLIKTRGQQVTLSCSPISGHRSVSWYQQTPGQGLQFLFEYFSETQRNKGNFPGRFSGRQFSNSRSEMNVSTLELGDSALYLCASSLNPEDTQYFGPGTRLTVL.

The chain links TRBV11-2 to TRBJ1-2, with D possibly TRBD1 on 5 matching bases. Germline-derived CDR1 and CDR2 are SGHAT and FQNNGV. Trimming left V 2 bases short and J 2 bases short, with 12 bases between. CDR3 length: 15 residues. CDR3 residues: CASSLWGGWNYGYTF. The CDR3, as DNA: TGTGCCAGCAGCTTATGGGGGGGATGGAACTATGGCTACACCTTC.

This sequence joins TRBV7-8 and TRBJ1-5, with TRBD1 identical over 8 bases. J was trimmed by 5 bases and V by 7 bases; bases with no gene match: 10. Germline V gene lookup returns CDR1 SGHVS and CDR2 FQNEAQ. The CDR3 has 15 residues. The CDR3 spells CASNYRGRFDQPQHF. CDR3 nucleotides: TGTGCCAGCAACTACAGGGGGAGGTTCGATCAGCCCCAGCATTTT.

The rearrangement uses TRBV21-1 and TRBJ1-2; the table's TRBD1 call for D was not verified on the DNA. TRBV21-1 is a pseudogene segment. CDR3 length: 17 residues. CDR3: CASTLGGQQRLSYGYTF. CDR3 nucleotide sequence: TGTGCCAGCACCCTTGGGGGACAACAGAGATTGAGCTATGGCTACACCTTC.

This clone was seen a single time. The rearrangement uses TRBV30 and TRBJ2-3; D possibly corresponds to TRBD1 (5 bases). The V end was cut by 1 base, the J end by 7 bases, with 6 bases between. This CDR3 has 11 residues. The germline V gene has CDR1 GTSNPN and CDR2 SVGIG (reference sequence). CDR3 bases: TGTGCCTGGAGTGCAGGGAATACGCAGTATTTT. Encoded protein: CAWSAGNTQYF.

The genes are TRBV29-1 and TRBJ1-4; possibly TRBD1 for D (5 bases). Trimming pared 6 bases from V and 5 bases from J, leaving 10 bases between. Germline CDR1 reads SQVTM; CDR2 reads ANQGSEA. The CDR3 runs 12 residues. The chain's CDR3 is CSVGRANEKLFF. CDR3 DNA: TGCAGCGTAGGCAGGGCAAATGAAAAACTGTTTTTT.

J is TRBJ2-7 and V is TRBV9; tentative D call: TRBD2 (5 bases). Trimming pared 4 bases from V and 1 base from J, leaving 18 bases between. The CDR3 runs 16 residues. Germline V lookup: CDR1 SGDLS, CDR2 YYNGEE. The CDR3 loop is CASSSSEVSGSYEQYF. In DNA, the CDR3 is TGTGCCAGCAGCTCCTCGGAGGTCTCCGGTTCCTACGAGCAGTACTTC.

The chain links TRBV5-1 to TRBJ1-1; a possible D gene is TRBD1 (5 bases). V gave up 1 base and J gave up 5 bases, with 12 bases separating them. The germline V gene encodes CDR1 SGHRS and CDR2 YFSETQ. This CDR3 comprises 14 residues. The CDR3 coding sequence is TGCGCCAGCAGCTTGCTGTCCGGGGGAACTGAAGCTTTCTTT. Translating gives CASSLLSGGTEAFF.

In the case of this clone: At one of its ends the junction is not consistent with the germline gene, which may arise from a read error. The genes are TRBV7-7 and TRBJ2-1; 7 bases are shared with TRBD2. CDR1 is SSHAT and CDR2 is FNYEAQ in the germline V gene (reference sequence). The CDR3 runs 14 residues. CDR3 sequence: CASSLRELGNEQFF. The CDR3 DNA follows: TGTGCTAGCAGCTTGCGGGAGCTGGGCAATGAGCAGTTCTTC.

V gene TRBV15 combines with J gene TRBJ1-5; maybe TRBD1 (6 bases). The CDR3 runs 15 residues. Looked up from germline, CDR1 is LNHNV and CDR2 is YYDKDF (reference sequence). The germline V and J ends were trimmed by 0 bases and 4 bases, with 10 bases remaining between them. The CDR3 spells CATSRDSRGNQPQHF. The CDR3 DNA follows: TGTGCCACCAGCAGAGATTCCAGGGGAAATCAGCCCCAGCATTTT.